This entry lists 14 T cell receptor beta chains sequenced from one sample in a study of blood T cell repertoires in COVID-19. Libraries were prepared by immunoSEQ multiplex PCR; TCRdb keeps only in-frame clonotypes and omits some of them. The data contain 150,000 to 200,000 clones, around four fifths of them singletons. The sample was peripheral blood. These receptors were obtained from a man in his 60s with COVID-19, enrolled during active disease.

The chain has TRBV18 and TRBJ1-2; D is possibly TRBD1 (6 bases). Per the germline V gene, CDR1 is KGHSH and CDR2 is LQKENI. Trimming took 4 bases from V and 14 from J, leaving 17 bases between them. CDR3 length equals 12 residues. CDR3 in amino acids: CASSRDRTAKTF. The CDR3 DNA reads as TGTGCCAGCTCACGAGACAGGACTGCGAAAACCTTC.

The chain recombines TRBV7-9 with TRBJ1-2; D might be TRBD1 (5 bases). V was trimmed by 1 base and J by 2 bases, leaving 8 bases between them. The CDR3 runs 14 residues. Germline V gene lookup returns CDR1 SEHNR and CDR2 FQNEAQ (reference sequence). The CDR3 sequence is CASSLGGGNYGYTF. DNA of the CDR3: TGTGCCAGCAGCTTAGGCGGGGGGAACTATGGCTACACCTTC. The full variable domain, rest sourced from reference TRBV7-9 and TRBJ1-2, is DTGVSQNPRHKITKRGQNVTFRCDPISEHNRLYWYRQTLGQGPEFLTYFQNEAQLEKSRLLSDRFSAERPKGSFSTLEIQRTEQGDSAMYLCASSLGGGNYGYTFGSGTRLTVV.

V is TRBV24-1 and J is TRBJ1-1; 7 bases fit TRBD1. The V gene end was trimmed by 3 bases and the J gene end by 0 bases; junction bases not matched to a gene: 6. This CDR3 comprises 16 residues. Germline loops: CDR1 KGHDR, CDR2 SFDVKD. The CDR3 protein is CATSDVTGQMNTEAFF. CDR3 bases: TGTGCCACCAGTGATGTTACGGGACAGATGAACACTGAAGCTTTCTTT.

The rearrangement uses TRBV4-2 and TRBJ2-1, with 7 positions matching TRBD2. CDR1 LGHNA and CDR2 YNFKEQ come from the germline V gene. The CDR3 contains 18 residues. The junction had 16 bases not matched to a gene; V was cut back by 4 bases and J by 4 bases. This chain's CDR3 is CASSRAPAAAGKYNEQFF. DNA for the CDR3: TGTGCCAGCAGCCGAGCCCCGGCCGCAGCGGGGAAATACAATGAGCAGTTCTTC.

V usage is TRBV5-5 and J usage is TRBJ1-1; a possible D gene is TRBD1 (5 bases). Per the germline V gene, CDR1 is SGHKS and CDR2 is YYEKEE (reference sequence). Trimming took off 4 bases at V and 5 bases at J, with 21 bases between the two ends. The CDR3 loop spans 16 amino acids. The CDR3 coding sequence is TGTGCCAGCAGCGCGCCCGGCGCGGGGCTGGAGACTGAAGCTTTCTTT. Protein: CASSAPGAGLETEAFF.

The gene calls are TRBV5-4 and TRBJ1-2; D possibly corresponds to TRBD1 (6 bases). Germline CDR1 is SGHNT and CDR2 is YYREEE (reference sequence). V was cut by 2 bases and J by 5 bases, with 13 bases left in between. The CDR3 loop spans 14 amino acids. The CDR3 bases are TGTGCCAGCAGCTTCATTGACAGGCAATATGGCTACACCTTC. As protein: CASSFIDRQYGYTF.

The chain is built from TRBV19 and TRBJ1-1, with D maybe TRBD1 (6 bases). Trimming stripped 2 bases from V and 1 base from J, with 8 bases between. CDR1 and CDR2 (germline): LNHDA, SQIVND (reference sequence). The CDR3 totals 14 residues. The CDR3 reads CASSISGENTEAFF. DNA of the CDR3: TGTGCCAGTAGTATATCAGGGGAGAACACTGAAGCTTTCTTT.

This chain links TRBV6-5 with TRBJ1-4, with 8 bases lining up with TRBD1. Unmatched junction bases numbered 3, after V lost 6 bases and J lost 3 bases. Germline V gene sequence: CDR1 MNHEY, CDR2 SVGAGI. The CDR3 extends over 14 amino acids. CDR3 loop: CASRLTGANEKLFF. Written as DNA, the CDR3 is TGTGCCAGCAGGTTGACAGGGGCTAATGAAAAACTGTTTTTT.

J is TRBJ1-1 and V is TRBV18; 8 bases match TRBD1. The germline CDR1 and CDR2 sequences are KGHSH and LQKENI. The CDR3 length is 18 residues. The J segment lost 0 bases and the V segment lost 1 base, leaving 10 bases of the junction unmatched. CDR3 in amino acids: CASSPLGQGDTMNTEAFF. In DNA, the CDR3 is TGTGCCAGCTCACCACTAGGACAGGGCGACACCATGAACACTGAAGCTTTCTTT.

The chain combines TRBV7-3 with TRBJ2-1; 7 bases are shared with TRBD1. Germline V lookup: CDR1 SGHTA, CDR2 FQGTGA. The CDR3 totals 14 residues. V trimming: 6 bases; J trimming: 5 bases; junction bases outside the gene matches: 7. This CDR3 is CASSTGTANNEQFF. In DNA, the CDR3 is TGTGCCAGCAGTACCGGGACAGCAAACAATGAGCAGTTCTTC.

In its sample, this clone was seen a few times. The genes are TRBV6-5 and TRBJ1-2, with 12 nucleotides matching TRBD1. The CDR3 extends over 15 amino acids. With V trimmed by 6 bases and J by 7 bases, 9 bases remained unmatched. The germline V gene has CDR1 MNHEY and CDR2 SVGAGI. CDR3 amino acids: CASRDPGQGAGGYTF. The CDR3 nucleotides are TGTGCCAGCAGGGATCCGGGACAGGGGGCTGGTGGCTACACCTTC.

This chain joins TRBV29-1 and TRBJ1-5; D gene ambiguous. Deletions cut 5 bases from V and 3 bases from J, with 11 bases between. The germline V gene encodes CDR1 SQVTM and CDR2 ANQGSEA. The CDR3 runs 13 residues. The CDR3 region is CSVCVAYNQPQHF. CDR3 sequence (DNA): TGCAGCGTTTGTGTAGCTTACAATCAGCCCCAGCATTTT.

The genes are TRBV5-1 and TRBJ1-2; possibly TRBD1 for D (5 bases). Germline-derived CDR1 and CDR2 are SGHRS and YFSETQ. The CDR3 contains 14 residues. The V gene lost 4 bases and the J gene lost 4 bases, with 14 bases spanning the gap. CDR3 protein: CASSASGSSYGYTF. The CDR3 coding sequence is TGCGCCAGCAGCGCGTCAGGGTCAAGCTATGGCTACACCTTC.

The gene calls are TRBV6-1 and TRBJ1-1, with 8 bases aligning to TRBD1. V shed 2 bases, J shed 2 bases, and the junction held 10 bases outside the gene matches. CDR1 MNHNS and CDR2 SASEGT come from the germline V gene. The CDR3 has 17 residues. The CDR3 DNA is TGTGCCAGCAGTGAAAGAGGACAGGGATGGTCTAACACTGAAGCTTTCTTT. This translates into CASSERGQGWSNTEAFF.